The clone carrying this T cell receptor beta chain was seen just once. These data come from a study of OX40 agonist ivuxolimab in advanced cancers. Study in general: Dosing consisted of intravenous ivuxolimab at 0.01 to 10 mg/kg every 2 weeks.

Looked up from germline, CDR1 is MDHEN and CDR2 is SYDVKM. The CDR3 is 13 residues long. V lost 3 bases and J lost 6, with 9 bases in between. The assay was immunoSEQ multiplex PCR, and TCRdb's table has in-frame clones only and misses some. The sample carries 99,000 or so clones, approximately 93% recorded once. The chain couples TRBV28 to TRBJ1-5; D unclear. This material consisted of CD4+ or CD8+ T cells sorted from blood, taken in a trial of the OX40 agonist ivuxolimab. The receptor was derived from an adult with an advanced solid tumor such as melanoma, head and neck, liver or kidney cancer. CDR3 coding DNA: TGTGCCAGCAGTTTTGGGGAGGCTCAGCCCCAGCATTTT. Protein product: CASSFGEAQPQHF. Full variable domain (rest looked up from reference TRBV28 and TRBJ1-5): DVKVTQSSRYLVKRTGEKVFLECVQDMDHENMFWYRQDPGLGLRLIYFSYDVKMKEKGDIPEGYSVSREKKERFSLILESASTNQTSMYLCASSFGEAQPQHFGDGTRLSIL.